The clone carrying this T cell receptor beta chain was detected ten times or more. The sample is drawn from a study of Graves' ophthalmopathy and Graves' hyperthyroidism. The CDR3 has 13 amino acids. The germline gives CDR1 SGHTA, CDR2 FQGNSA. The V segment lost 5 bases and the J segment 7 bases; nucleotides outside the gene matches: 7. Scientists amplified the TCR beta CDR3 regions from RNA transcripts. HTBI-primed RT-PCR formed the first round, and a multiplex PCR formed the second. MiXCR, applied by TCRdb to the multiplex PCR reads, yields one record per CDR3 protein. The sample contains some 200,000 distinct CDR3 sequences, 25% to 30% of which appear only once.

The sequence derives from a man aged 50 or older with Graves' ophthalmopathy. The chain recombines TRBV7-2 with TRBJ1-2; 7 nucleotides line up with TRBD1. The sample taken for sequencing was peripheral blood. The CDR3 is CASSPGQYGGYTF. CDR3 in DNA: TGTGCCAGCAGCCCGGGACAGTATGGTGGCTACACCTTC.